The 18 T cell receptor beta chains below come from one sample, sequenced in a study of shared clonotypes between healthy human individuals (dated by TCRdb to about 2020). Library preparation was by the immunoSEQ multiplex PCR assay. This immuneACCESS table, as held by TCRdb, lists in-frame sequences with V and J called but not all clones. Of the missing ones, under half trace to an unresolved V gene in checked studies; the others have no known cause. Within this sample are approximately 2.5 million clones, with approximately 93% of them counted one time only. The top ten clonotypes cover about 0.38% of the sample. Input material: naive CD4+ T cells from PBMCs. The cell subset or site label, as the study defines it: CD45RA+ positively selected. These receptor sequences come from a man aged 18 to 30 in good health. Some clones in this sample may be carry-over from other donors' samples.

A remark on this clone: The identical CDR3 is also encoded by other nucleotide sequences in the sample. The chain employs TRBV5-1 and TRBJ2-1; tentatively, D is TRBD1 or TRBD2 (5 bases each). The CDR3 has 14 residues. CDR1 and CDR2 from the germline V gene are SGHRS and YFSETQ. With 0 bases removed from V and 7 bases from J, the gap between germline ends came to 11 bases. This CDR3 reads CASSLVQGGNEQFF. The CDR3 nucleotides read TGCGCCAGCAGCTTGGTTCAGGGCGGGAATGAGCAGTTCTTC.

The chain combines TRBV5-6 with TRBJ2-3; either TRBD1 or TRBD2 may supply D (6 bases each). Germline V gene data show CDR1 as SGHDT and CDR2 as YYEEEE. The V end was cut by 4 bases, the J end by 0 bases, with 15 bases between. The CDR3 consists of 16 residues. Here the CDR3 reads CASSPWGAASTDTQYF. For the CDR3, the DNA is TGTGCCAGCAGCCCCTGGGGGGCGGCGAGCACAGATACGCAGTATTTT.

The rearrangement uses TRBV18 and TRBJ2-2; D gene uncertain. Germline loops: CDR1 KGHSH, CDR2 LQKENI. V lost 4 bases and J 2 bases, leaving 11 bases between the germline ends. The CDR3 consists of 15 residues. CDR3 region: CASSLRGFNTGELFF. DNA for the CDR3: TGTGCCAGCTCACTTAGAGGCTTTAACACCGGGGAGCTGTTTTTT.

J is TRBJ1-1 and V is TRBV5-1; 8 nucleotides match TRBD1. V was pared by 7 bases and J by 3 bases, with 5 bases of the junction left unmatched. Germline-derived CDR1 and CDR2 are SGHRS and YFSETQ. CDR3 length: 13 amino acids. CDR3 coding DNA: TGCGCCAGCGGGAACAGGGGGGACACTGAAGCTTTCTTT. Its translation is CASGNRGDTEAFF.

The chain combines TRBV28 with TRBJ2-3; 10 bases match TRBD1. J gave up 1 base and V 4 bases, and 14 bases lay outside the gene matches. The CDR3 spans 19 residues. The V gene's germline CDR1 is MDHEN and CDR2 SYDVKM. In DNA, the CDR3 is TGTGCCAGCAGTTCGTACGGGACAGGGGTCCCTATAGGCACAGATACGCAGTATTTT. Its protein is CASSSYGTGVPIGTDTQYF.

Note on this clone: The sample has other DNA sequences that encode this CDR3 too. V gene TRBV7-3 combines with J gene TRBJ2-5; D may be TRBD1 or TRBD2 (5 bases each). The V and J ends lost 4 bases and 1 base respectively, with 7 bases between them. Germline V gives CDR1 SGHTA, CDR2 FQGTGA. The CDR3 sequence is 13 residues long. In DNA, the CDR3 is TGTGCCAGCAGCTCGGGACCCCAAGAGACCCAGTACTTC. As protein: CASSSGPQETQYF.

The chain uses TRBV19 and TRBJ1-5, with D unclear. The CDR3 spans 16 residues. CDR1 is LNHDA and CDR2 is SQIVND in the germline V gene (reference sequence). Trimming took 3 bases from V and 1 from J, leaving 13 bases between them. In DNA, the CDR3 is TGTGCCAGTAGTATGGTTTCGGGTGGCAGCAATCAGCCCCAGCATTTT. This sequence encodes CASSMVSGGSNQPQHF.

Regarding this clone: Other DNA sequences from this sample encode an identical CDR3 as well. This sequence joins TRBV18 and TRBJ2-7, with 7 bases identical to TRBD1. Germline V gene lookup returns CDR1 KGHSH and CDR2 LQKENI. The CDR3 covers 14 residues. V lost 3 bases to trimming and J lost 1 base; unmatched junction nucleotides: 3. The CDR3 sequence: CASSPDRTSYEQYF. The CDR3 region has the DNA TGTGCCAGCTCACCGGACAGGACTTCCTACGAGCAGTACTTC.

The genes are TRBV2 and TRBJ2-1; the match to TRBD2 covers 14 bases. From germline, CDR1 is SNHLY and CDR2 FYNNEI. The CDR3 is made up of 18 amino acids. Trimming removed 1 base from V and 0 bases from J; junction bases left unmatched: 2. DNA for the CDR3: TGTGCCAGCAGTGAAGGCGGACTAGCGGGAGGCTCCTACAATGAGCAGTTCTTC. This sequence encodes CASSEGGLAGGSYNEQFF.

The rearrangement links TRBV6-6 to TRBJ2-1; TRBD2 matches 7 bases. The CDR3 is 13 residues long. Germline V gene lookup returns CDR1 MNHNY and CDR2 SVGAGI (reference sequence). With 6 bases clipped from V and 5 bases from J, the junction kept 4 bases outside the gene matches. CDR3 loop: CASSPSGHNEQFF. CDR3 sequence (DNA): TGTGCCAGCAGCCCTAGCGGTCACAATGAGCAGTTCTTC.

This sequence joins TRBV6-6 and TRBJ2-2, with TRBD1 identical over 8 bases. Germline V gene data show CDR1 as MNHNY and CDR2 as SVGAGI (reference sequence). CDR3 length: 16 amino acids. V lost 5 bases to trimming and J lost 2 bases; unmatched junction nucleotides: 7. In DNA form, the CDR3 reads TGTGCCAGCAGTATCAGACAGGGGCAAAACACCGGGGAGCTGTTTTTT. Protein sequence: CASSIRQGQNTGELFF.

This clone was found once. The rearrangement links TRBV5-1 to TRBJ2-7, with unresolved D. CDR3 length: 12 amino acids. From germline, CDR1 is SGHRS and CDR2 YFSETQ. Trimming left V 2 bases short and J 5 bases short, with 8 bases between. CDR3 sequence reads: CASSFGRHEQYF. The CDR3 coding sequence is TGCGCCAGCAGCTTCGGCCGGCACGAGCAGTACTTC.

This clone was seen a handful of times. Other DNA sequences in this specimen translate into the identical CDR3. V gene TRBV19 combines with J gene TRBJ2-7, with 7 bases matching TRBD1. V dropped 1 base and J dropped 1; count of bases not matched to a gene: 4. This CDR3 is 15 amino acids long. Germline V gene sequence: CDR1 LNHDA, CDR2 SQIVND (reference sequence). This chain's CDR3 is CASSIGGTVSYEQYF. The CDR3 DNA follows: TGTGCCAGTAGTATAGGGGGGACAGTTTCCTACGAGCAGTACTTC.

The chain uses TRBV7-9 and TRBJ2-3; 8 nucleotides align to TRBD2. Germline lookup yields CDR1 SEHNR and CDR2 FQNEAQ (reference sequence). Trimming removed 3 bases from V and 6 bases from J; junction bases left unmatched: 5. CDR3 length: 14 amino acids. CDR3 sequence reads: CASSFRLAGDTQYF. Written as DNA, the CDR3 is TGTGCCAGCAGCTTTCGTCTAGCGGGTGATACGCAGTATTTT.

The chain carries TRBV15 and TRBJ1-6; no definite D call. Trimming took off 0 bases at V and 3 bases at J, with 9 bases between the two ends. The CDR3 covers 16 residues. Germline V CDR1 and CDR2: LNHNV, YYDKDF (reference sequence). The CDR3 nucleotides are TGTGCCACCAGCAGAGATCCACGTTTCTATAATTCACCCCTCCACTTT. Protein sequence: CATSRDPRFYNSPLHF.

The J gene is TRBJ2-5, the V gene TRBV4-3; 9 nucleotides line up with TRBD2. V lost 0 bases to trimming and J lost 10 bases; unmatched junction nucleotides: 9. This CDR3 has 15 amino acids. CDR1 and CDR2 from the germline V gene are LGHNA and YSLEER. CDR3 region: CASSQDVTSGLGQYF. The CDR3 DNA is TGCGCCAGCAGCCAAGATGTGACTAGCGGCCTGGGCCAGTACTTC.

V and J are TRBV18 and TRBJ2-7, with D tentatively TRBD1 (7 bases). The CDR3 has 14 amino acids. Trimming stripped 3 bases from V and 5 bases from J, with 14 bases between. CDR1 and CDR2 (germline): KGHSH, LQKENI. The chain's CDR3 is CASSPSGGNNEQYF. The CDR3 nucleotides read TGTGCCAGCTCACCCTCAGGGGGGAATAACGAGCAGTACTTC. The full variable domain, its missing parts supplied by reference TRBV18 and TRBJ2-7, is NAGVMQNPRHLVRRRGQEARLRCSPMKGHSHVYWYRQLPEEGLKFMVYLQKENIIDESGMPKERFSAEFPKEGPSILRIQQVVRGDSAAYFCASSPSGGNNEQYFGPGTRLTVT.

The chain links TRBV7-9 to TRBJ1-1; 11 nucleotides match TRBD1. This CDR3 spans 18 amino acids. J lost 4 bases, V lost 5 bases, and 15 bases had no gene match. Germline loops: CDR1 SEHNR, CDR2 FQNEAQ (reference sequence). The DNA of the CDR3 is TGTGCCAGCAGCCGTACCGGGACAGGGGGATCCCTGAGCACTGAAGCTTTCTTT. As protein: CASSRTGTGGSLSTEAFF.